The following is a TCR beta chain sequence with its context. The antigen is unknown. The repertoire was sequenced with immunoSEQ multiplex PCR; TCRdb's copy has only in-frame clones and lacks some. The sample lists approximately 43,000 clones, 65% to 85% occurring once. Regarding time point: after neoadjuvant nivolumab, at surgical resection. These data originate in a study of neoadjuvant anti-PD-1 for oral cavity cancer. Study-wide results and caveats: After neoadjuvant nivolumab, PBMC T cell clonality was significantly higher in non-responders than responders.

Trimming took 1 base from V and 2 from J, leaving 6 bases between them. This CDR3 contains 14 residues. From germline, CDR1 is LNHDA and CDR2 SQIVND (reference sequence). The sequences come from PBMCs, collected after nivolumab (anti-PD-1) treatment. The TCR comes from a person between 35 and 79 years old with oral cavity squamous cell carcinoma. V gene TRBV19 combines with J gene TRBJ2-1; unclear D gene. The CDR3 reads CASSIGLPYNEQFF. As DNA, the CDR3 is TGTGCCAGTAGTATAGGACTCCCCTACAATGAGCAGTTCTTC.